These 12 T cell receptor beta chains were all obtained from the same sample, sequenced in a study of neurological immune-mediated disorders (dated by TCRdb to about 2019). The sample's time point, from its label and the paper: longitudinal time-point 1 (baseline). Libraries were built with 5' RACE. TCRdb lists the instrument as Illumina HiSeq 2500. Using fastp at Q25 and MiXCR, TCRdb reprocessed the public reads and kept productive beta chains. CDR3 protein sequences are deduplicated, and each keeps its most common genes and DNA. In all, the sample holds 60,000 to 90,000 distinct CDR3 sequences, and roughly a tenth of those were seen once. The ten largest account for roughly a tenth of the sample. Sequenced material: PBMCs. The receptor set was obtained from a man aged 30 to 39 in good health.

The chain joins TRBV29-1 to TRBJ2-5, with 13 nucleotides matching TRBD2. The CDR3 spans 15 residues. CDR1 and CDR2 from the germline V gene are SQVTM and ANQGSEA. Unmatched junction bases numbered 9, after V lost 6 bases and J lost 5 bases. CDR3 sequence: CSVSGLAGDSETQYF. Written as DNA, the CDR3 is TGCAGCGTATCCGGACTAGCGGGAGACTCGGAGACCCAGTACTTC.

This clonotype was counted ten times or more. The junction differs from germline at one of its ends, possibly a read error. This chain connects TRBV29-1 to TRBJ2-1, with TRBD2 matching over 10 bases. This CDR3 is 17 amino acids long. Germline assignment: CDR1 SQVTM and CDR2 ANQGSEA. This CDR3 reads CSVDGQGSSGSYDEQFF. The CDR3 DNA sequence: TGCAGCGTGGATGGACAGGGTTCTAGCGGGAGCTACGATGAGCAGTTCTTC.

This clonotype was found many times. This chain connects TRBV20-1 to TRBJ2-2; 8 bases fit TRBD2. Germline assignment: CDR1 DFQATT and CDR2 SNEGSKA (reference sequence). There are 19 residues in the CDR3. V trimming: 0 bases; J trimming: 4 bases; junction bases outside the gene matches: 16. CDR3 nucleotides: TGCAGTGCTAGAGATGTTGGAGGGAGCGGGAGAACCTTCACCGGGGAGCTGTTTTTT. Protein product: CSARDVGGSGRTFTGELFF.

This clonotype showed up many times. The chain has TRBV5-5 and TRBJ2-5; D gene unclear. This CDR3 comprises 14 residues. The V and J ends lost 0 bases and 2 bases respectively, with 8 bases between them. CDR1 and CDR2 (germline): SGHKS, YYEKEE (reference sequence). The CDR3: CASSLDDGQETQYF. Here the CDR3 DNA reads TGTGCCAGCAGCTTGGATGACGGGCAAGAGACCCAGTACTTC.

This clonotype was counted ten times or more. The rearrangement links TRBV28 to TRBJ2-1; maybe TRBD2 (6 bases). CDR3 length: 16 residues. V dropped 5 bases and J dropped 3 bases, with 17 bases sitting between them. Germline assignment: CDR1 MDHEN and CDR2 SYDVKM. The CDR3 DNA sequence: TGTGCCAGCAGTCCCCGGGGCAGCGGGCACTACAATGAGCAGTTCTTC. It encodes CASSPRGSGHYNEQFF.

There are a few counts of this clonotype. The chain couples TRBV6-2 or TRBV6-3 to TRBJ2-1; 12 nucleotides align to TRBD2. This CDR3 contains 17 residues. Germline assignment: CDR1 MNHEY and CDR2 SVGEGT. V gave up 4 bases and J gave up 7 bases; unmatched junction bases: 11. Here the CDR3 reads CASSSASGRGSGNEQFF. CDR3 nucleotides: TGTGCCAGCAGTTCGGCTAGCGGGAGGGGAAGTGGGAATGAGCAGTTCTTC.

This clonotype was recorded many times. This chain connects TRBV7-9 to TRBJ2-7; unclear D gene. CDR1 and CDR2 (germline): SEHNR, FQNEAQ (reference sequence). Between the trimmed V and J ends, which lost 1 base and 3 bases, there was a span of 10 bases. The CDR3 has 14 residues. CDR3 protein: CASSLGAVYYEQYF. CDR3 bases: TGTGCCAGCAGCTTAGGTGCAGTCTACTACGAGCAGTACTTC. Looking up the rest from reference TRBV7-9 and TRBJ2-7 gives the full variable domain: DTGVSQNPRHKITKRGQNVTFRCDPISEHNRLYWYRQTLGQGPEFLTYFQNEAQLEKSRLLSDRFSAERPKGSFSTLEIQRTEQGDSAMYLCASSLGAVYYEQYFGPGTRLTVT.

Notes on this clonotype: A single base separates this from a much larger clone, so it may be a read error. The chain employs TRBV30 and TRBJ2-7; D may be TRBD2 (6 bases). The CDR3 has 13 residues. Germline values: CDR1 GTSNPN, CDR2 SVGIG (reference sequence). The CDR3, as DNA: TGTTCCGGACGCCAGGGACTGCCCTACGAGCAGTACTTC. Residues: CSGRQGLPYEQYF.

This clonotype was recorded many times. V gene TRBV20-1 combines with J gene TRBJ2-1, with D perhaps matching TRBD2 (5 bases). Trimming stripped 0 bases from V and 9 bases from J, with 18 bases between. Germline-derived CDR1 and CDR2 are DFQATT and SNEGSKA (reference sequence). The CDR3 is made up of 15 amino acids. The CDR3 nucleotides are TGCAGTGCTAGAGATTCGACAAACCTGGGGAGTGAGCAGTTCTTC. Translated, it gives CSARDSTNLGSEQFF.

This clonotype was seen at least ten times. The rearrangement links TRBV7-6 to TRBJ2-7; D might be TRBD2 (6 bases). The germline V gene has CDR1 SGHVS and CDR2 FNYEAQ. The V end lost 4 bases, the J end lost 7 bases, and 20 bases lay between the germline ends. The CDR3 loop spans 15 amino acids. The CDR3 coding sequence is TGTGCCAGCAGCTCGTCCCGGGACTCGGGATCGGAGCAGTACTTC. It is translated as CASSSSRDSGSEQYF. Full variable domain (rest looked up from reference TRBV7-6 and TRBJ2-7): GAGVSQSPRYKVTKRGQDVALRCDPISGHVSLYWYRQALGQGPEFLTYFNYEAQQDKSGLPNDRFSAERPEGSISTLTIQRTEQRDSAMYRCASSSSRDSGSEQYFGPGTRLTVT.

Ten or more counts support this clonotype. V usage is TRBV20-1 and J usage is TRBJ2-2; D might be TRBD1 or TRBD2, each matching 5 bases. V shed 3 bases and J shed 4 bases, with 18 bases lying between them. Per the germline V gene, CDR1 is DFQATT and CDR2 is SNEGSKA (reference sequence). This CDR3 has 16 residues. The CDR3 reads CSASPGVGPFTGELFF. DNA of the CDR3: TGCAGTGCTAGCCCTGGTGTGGGACCCTTCACCGGGGAGCTGTTTTTT.

Notes on this clonotype: A much larger clone sits a single nucleotide away, making a read error possible. This chain links TRBV7-6 with TRBJ2-7; the match to TRBD1 covers 7 bases. The CDR3 sequence is 14 residues long. CDR1 and CDR2 from the germline V gene are SGHVS and FNYEAQ. After removal of 5 bases from V and 4 bases from J, the junction contained 8 bases not matched to a gene. The CDR3 sequence: CASSTGDLVYEQYF. CDR3 DNA: TGTGCCAGCAGCACAGGGGACCTAGTGTACGAGCAGTACTTC.